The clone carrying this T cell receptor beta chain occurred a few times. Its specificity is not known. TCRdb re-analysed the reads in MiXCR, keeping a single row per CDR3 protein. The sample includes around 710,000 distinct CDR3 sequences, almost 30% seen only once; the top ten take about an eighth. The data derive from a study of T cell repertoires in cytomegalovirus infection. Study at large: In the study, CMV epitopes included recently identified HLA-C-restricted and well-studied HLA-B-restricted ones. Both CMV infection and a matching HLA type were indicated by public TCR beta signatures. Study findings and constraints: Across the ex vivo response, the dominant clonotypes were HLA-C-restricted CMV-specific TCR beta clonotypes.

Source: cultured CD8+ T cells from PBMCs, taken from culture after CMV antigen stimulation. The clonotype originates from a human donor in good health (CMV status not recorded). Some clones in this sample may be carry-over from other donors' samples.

The CDR3 nucleotides read TGTGCCAGCAGCGCTACTCGGGCGCTGTTTTTT. It encodes CASSATRALFF. The chain is built from TRBV7-6 and TRBJ2-2; no definite D call. This CDR3 contains 11 residues. CDR1 and CDR2 from the germline V gene are SGHVS and FNYEAQ. The V end lost 5 bases, the J end lost 13 bases, and 11 bases lay between the germline ends.